The 14 T cell receptor beta chains below all came from one sample that was sequenced in a study of T cells in localized non-small cell lung cancer (dated by TCRdb to about 2020). Library prep was done by the immunoSEQ multiplex PCR assay. Sourced from immuneACCESS, this table was stored by TCRdb with only in-frame sequences that have V and J called. A share of the clones is absent; for the studies checked, an unresolved V gene accounts for under half, and the remainder has no known explanation. The sample data list some 28,000 clones, and around nine tenths of these were observed just once. The ten largest clonotypes hold approximately 2.7% of the sample. This sample comprised peripheral blood, obtained before any cancer treatment. These receptors were collected from a woman aged 18-49 years with stage I lung adenocarcinoma.

The J gene is TRBJ1-2, the V gene TRBV28; a weak D match, TRBD1 (5 bases). The V end was cut by 5 bases, the J end by 3 bases, with 13 bases between. Per the germline V gene, CDR1 is MDHEN and CDR2 is SYDVKM. This CDR3 has 14 amino acids. This chain's CDR3 is CASSVQGRHYGYTF. The CDR3 DNA is TGTGCCAGCAGTGTTCAGGGCCGTCACTATGGCTACACCTTC.

This sequence joins TRBV4-1 and TRBJ2-7; 10 nucleotides align to TRBD1. CDR3 size: 15 residues. Germline CDR1 and CDR2: MGHRA and YSYEKL. Trimming cost V 4 bases and J 2 bases; bases outside gene matches: 5. CDR3 nucleotide sequence: TGCGCCAGCAGCCCAACCGGGACAGGGGCCTACGAGCAGTACTTC. As protein: CASSPTGTGAYEQYF.

The V gene is TRBV28, the J gene TRBJ1-4; tentatively, D is TRBD1 (5 bases). Germline CDR1 MDHEN, CDR2 SYDVKM. V was trimmed by 7 bases and J by 0 bases, leaving 12 bases between them. The CDR3 spans 15 residues. Written as DNA, the CDR3 is TGTGCCAGCATTTCCGGAGGGGCAACTAATGAAAAACTGTTTTTT. Protein sequence: CASISGGATNEKLFF.

The chain has TRBV7-2 and TRBJ2-7; D is perhaps TRBD2 (6 bases). CDR1 SGHTA and CDR2 FQGNSA come from the germline V gene. This CDR3 has 15 amino acids. The V end lost 5 bases, the J end lost 0 bases, and 14 bases lay between the germline ends. In DNA form, the CDR3 reads TGTGCCAGCAGCCGAGAGCGGGTGAGCTCCTACGAGCAGTACTTC. Its translation: CASSRERVSSYEQYF. Variable domain in full (rest from reference TRBV7-2 and TRBJ2-7): GAGVSQSPSNKVTEKGKDVELRCDPISGHTALYWYRQSLGQGLEFLIYFQGNSAPDKSGLPSDRFSAERTGGSVSTLTIQRTQQEDSAVYLCASSRERVSSYEQYFGPGTRLTVT.

This clone was seen only once. The V gene is TRBV9, the J gene TRBJ1-3; D gene uncertain. The ends were cut back, 0 bases at V and 0 bases at J, with 13 bases in the middle. The CDR3 sequence is 17 residues long. Germline CDR1 reads SGDLS; CDR2 reads YYNGEE. The CDR3 spells CASSVGLGKSSGNTIYF. CDR3 DNA: TGTGCCAGCAGCGTAGGTCTCGGCAAGAGCTCTGGAAACACCATATATTTT.

The CDR3 DNA sequence: TGTGCCAGCAGCTTGGCGGGAATGGGTGAGACCCAGTACTTC. Amino acid sequence: CASSLAGMGETQYF. The chain couples TRBV7-2 to TRBJ2-5; a possible D gene is TRBD2 (6 bases). Germline-derived CDR1 and CDR2 are SGHTA and FQGNSA. The CDR3 totals 14 residues. V was pared by 3 bases and J by 5 bases, with 13 bases between.

The rearrangement uses TRBV30 and TRBJ1-2, with TRBD1 matching over 7 bases. Germline CDR1 is GTSNPN and CDR2 is SVGIG (reference sequence). V shed 8 bases and J 8 bases; nucleotides not matched to a gene: 8. The CDR3 loop spans 11 amino acids. The CDR3 nucleotides are TGTGCCCGGGGGAGGGGGCTAGGCTACACCTTC. Protein product: CARGRGLGYTF.

CDR3 protein: CASSPLAGNTGELFF. DNA of the CDR3: TGTGCCAGCAGCCCGCTAGCGGGGAACACCGGGGAGCTGTTTTTT. V gene TRBV11-2 combines with J gene TRBJ2-2; TRBD2 matches at 8 bases. Per germline, CDR1 SGHAT and CDR2 FQNNGV. Unmatched junction bases numbered 3, after V lost 5 bases and J lost 1 base. CDR3 length equals 15 residues.

The chain has TRBV7-9 and TRBJ1-3; weak D call: TRBD1 (6 bases). Per the germline V gene, CDR1 is SEHNR and CDR2 is FQNEAQ (reference sequence). The CDR3 sequence is 16 residues long. Trimming stripped 3 bases from V and 4 bases from J, with 16 bases between. CDR3 amino acids: CASSFAPDRIGNTIYF. CDR3 coding DNA: TGTGCCAGCAGCTTCGCCCCCGACAGGATCGGAAACACCATATATTTT.

The V and J genes are TRBV28 and TRBJ2-1; perhaps TRBD2 as D (6 bases). The CDR3 has 15 residues. Germline loops: CDR1 MDHEN, CDR2 SYDVKM. V was pared by 6 bases and J by 4 bases, with 16 bases between. The CDR3 sequence: CASSPSSEQYNEQFF. In DNA, the CDR3 is TGTGCCAGCAGCCCTTCTAGCGAGCAATACAATGAGCAGTTCTTC. The full variable domain, its missing parts supplied by reference TRBV28 and TRBJ2-1, is DVKVTQSSRYLVKRTGEKVFLECVQDMDHENMFWYRQDPGLGLRLIYFSYDVKMKEKGDIPEGYSVSREKKERFSLILESASTNQTSMYLCASSPSSEQYNEQFFGPGTRLTVL.

This rearrangement joins TRBV5-6 to TRBJ1-2, with D hard to call. V was clipped by 6 bases and J by 5 bases, with 17 bases between them. CDR3 size: 14 residues. From germline, CDR1 is SGHDT and CDR2 YYEEEE. The CDR3 DNA is TGTGCCAGCACCCCTACGAGGGTAGGGTATGGCTACACCTTC. Amino acids: CASTPTRVGYGYTF.

The gene calls are TRBV5-6 and TRBJ2-3, with D possibly matching TRBD1 (5 bases). Germline V gene sequence: CDR1 SGHDT, CDR2 YYEEEE. Between the trimmed V and J ends, which lost 0 bases and 4 bases, there was a span of 18 bases. This CDR3 comprises 17 residues. CDR3 DNA: TGTGCCAGCAGCTTGGGGGGTTATACAGGTTTCCCAGATACGCAGTATTTT. Protein sequence: CASSLGGYTGFPDTQYF.

The chain links TRBV21-1 to TRBJ2-4. TRBV21-1 is tagged as a pseudogene. The CDR3 spans 21 residues. The DNA of the CDR3 is TGTGCCAGCGGGTCCGAGAGAACAACGATCCACGAATCCCCACCGTTCGGCATTCAGTACTTC. Its protein is CASGSERTTIHESPPFGIQYF.

The V call is TRBV5-1, the J call TRBJ2-7; 7 nucleotides align to TRBD2. Trimming removed 7 bases from V and 5 bases from J; junction bases left unmatched: 6. This CDR3 is built from 12 residues. Per germline, CDR1 SGHRS and CDR2 YFSETQ. CDR3: CASGRVGNEQYF. CDR3 sequence (DNA): TGCGCCAGCGGGAGGGTCGGCAACGAGCAGTACTTC.